The T cell receptor beta chain described here comes from a study of OX40 agonist ivuxolimab in advanced cancers. Whole-study context: A mean age of approximately 64 years, range roughly 20 to 85, was recorded, and 82.7% were male. One hepatocellular carcinoma and two cutaneous melanoma patients partially responded. Study conclusions and caveats: Fewer expanded clones were found on average in CD4+ than in CD8+ T cells. Still undetermined is the antigen specificity of the expanded peripheral T cells.

V shed 5 bases and J 8 bases; nucleotides not matched to a gene: 8. CDR1 is MNHEY, CDR2 SMNVEV, per germline (reference sequence). CDR3 length: 15 amino acids. Sequencing was performed with immunoSEQ multiplex PCR; in TCRdb, only in-frame clones are kept and a portion is missing. Among fewer than 45,000 clones listed, around 89% were seen once. In the case of this clone: What it recognizes is unknown.

This chain links TRBV27 with TRBJ2-1, with TRBD2 matching 11 bases. The sequence derives from an adult with an advanced solid tumor such as melanoma, head and neck, liver or kidney cancer. The source material was CD4+ or CD8+ T cells sorted from blood, sampled in a trial of the OX40 agonist ivuxolimab. The CDR3 nucleotides are TGTGCCAGCAGTCTTCCTAGCGGGAGGCACCATGAGCAGTTCTTC. Protein product: CASSLPSGRHHEQFF.